This T cell receptor (beta chain) came from a study of OX40 agonist ivuxolimab in advanced cancers. Study information: Three patients, one with hepatocellular carcinoma and two with cutaneous melanoma, responded partially.

This clone is a singleton in its sample. The antigen remains undetermined. Study-wide results and limits: The mean number of expanded clones was higher in CD8+ T cells than in CD4+.

Repertoires were generated with immunoSEQ multiplex PCR, while TCRdb's copy carries only in-frame clones and drops some. The sample yields about 45,000 clones, about 80% seen once. It was autoimmune disease history or systemic immunosuppression that excluded patients. The CDR3 totals 15 residues. Germline V gene lookup returns CDR1 SGHRS and CDR2 YFSETQ. Trimming stripped 6 bases from V and 1 base from J, with 17 bases between. The TCR was taken from an adult with an advanced solid tumor such as melanoma, head and neck, liver or kidney cancer. Sequences were derived from CD4+ or CD8+ T cells sorted from blood, sampled in a trial of the OX40 agonist ivuxolimab. The chain uses TRBV5-1 and TRBJ2-7; possible D gene TRBD2, 6 bases. The CDR3 bases are TGCGCCAGCACCTCGGGAGAGTCCCCATCCTACGAGCAGTACTTC. Its protein is CASTSGESPSYEQYF. The full variable domain, rest sourced from reference TRBV5-1 and TRBJ2-7, is KAGVTQTPRYLIKTRGQQVTLSCSPISGHRSVSWYQQTPGQGLQFLFEYFSETQRNKGNFPGRFSGRQFSNSRSEMNVSTLELGDSALYLCASTSGESPSYEQYFGPGTRLTVT.